This T cell receptor beta chain was profiled in a study of cytomegalovirus exposure and HLA in healthy donors. Study-level findings and limits: Usually a TCR sequence was rare, but some public TCRs were found in many donors. Excluded were some V segments that proved indistinguishable, including TRBV6-2 and TRBV6-3. The study listed roughly 150 cytomegalovirus-associated TCR beta chains.

PCR used 60 Vbeta primers and 13 Jbeta primers. Under the authors' procedure: A follow-up analysis tallied about 80 million unique TCR beta chains, roughly 9.9 million shared. Measured with immunoSEQ multiplex PCR; TCRdb has only the in-frame clones, and not every one. The DNA was the basis for D and trimming; V, J and clone size are from that table. The sample includes approximately 110,000 clones, about two thirds of them seen just once. Trimming pared 6 bases from V and 6 bases from J, leaving 24 bases between. There are 17 residues in the CDR3. Germline loops: CDR1 MNHEY, CDR2 SMNVEV (reference sequence). Comment on this clone: Antigen unknown.

Source material: PBMCs. This sequence was found in a man aged 25 to 45 in good health and CMV-seropositive. The chain employs TRBV27 and TRBJ1-5, with D possibly TRBD1 on 6 matching bases. The CDR3 sequence is CASSPISGRGSGQPQHF. The CDR3 DNA sequence: TGTGCCAGCAGCCCGATTTCTGGCAGGGGTTCGGGTCAGCCCCAGCATTTT.